This T cell receptor beta chain was sequenced for a study of blood T cells in healthy people across ages. This clonotype was detected a few times. A second PCR of about 6 to 12 cycles used a sample-barcoded 5' primer and a J-beta primer mix. TCRdb recomputed calls from the 5' RACE reads with MiXCR, one row per CDR3 protein. The sample holds roughly 680,000 distinct CDR3 sequences, around 52% seen once. The CDR3 is 14 amino acids. V was shortened by 6 bases and J by 2 bases, with 16 bases between the two germline ends. Germline lookup yields CDR1 DFQATT and CDR2 SNEGSKA (reference sequence). This chain joins TRBV20-1 and TRBJ1-2; D gene uncertain. Sequencing was done on a sample of blood. This TCR derives from an elderly woman in good health. CDR3 residues: CSALARAGNYGYTF. CDR3 nucleotide sequence: TGCAGTGCCCTCGCGAGGGCGGGGAACTATGGCTACACCTTC.